Listed below are T cell receptor beta chains from one sample, sequenced in a study of blood T cell repertoires in COVID-19. Sequencing was performed with immunoSEQ multiplex PCR; in TCRdb, only in-frame clones are kept and a portion is missing. The sample shows 40,000 to 50,000 clones, around 82% of them seen only once. The sequenced material came from peripheral blood. These receptors came from a man aged 35 to 55 with active or convalescent COVID-19. Each CDR3 is given with its conserved first and last residue.

j_gene: TRBJ2-3; v_gene: TRBV7-9; CDR3aa: CASAQSTDTQYF
j_gene: TRBJ1-1; v_gene: TRBV18; CDR3aa: CASTGGTEAFF
j_gene: TRBJ2-2; v_gene: TRBV24-1; CDR3aa: CATSDVRDRDTGELFF
j_gene: TRBJ1-1; v_gene: TRBV28; CDR3aa: CASSSDSDTEAFF
j_gene: TRBJ1-2; v_gene: TRBV20-1; CDR3aa: CSASETGGRGYTF
j_gene: TRBJ1-2; v_gene: TRBV5-4; CDR3aa: CASSSRTVPYGYTF
j_gene: TRBJ1-2; v_gene: TRBV19; CDR3aa: CASSIVSGVGYGYTF
j_gene: TRBJ2-1; v_gene: TRBV11-2; CDR3aa: CASSPGGAGGYNEQFF
j_gene: TRBJ1-2; v_gene: TRBV9; CDR3aa: CASSPSQGTYGYTF
j_gene: TRBJ1-5; v_gene: TRBV6-1; CDR3aa: CASSEAFWANQPQHF
j_gene: TRBJ1-6; v_gene: TRBV6-2/TRBV6-3; CDR3aa: CASSYRQRNSPLHF
j_gene: TRBJ1-5; v_gene: TRBV6-2/TRBV6-3; CDR3aa: CASSYPRAAPSNQPQHF
j_gene: TRBJ2-1; v_gene: TRBV4-2; CDR3aa: CASSQAGTSGGGEQFF
j_gene: TRBJ2-5; v_gene: TRBV5-1; CDR3aa: CASSLKGGSETQYF
j_gene: TRBJ1-1; v_gene: TRBV30; CDR3aa: CAWSRGTGFSATEAFF
j_gene: TRBJ2-3; v_gene: TRBV6-4; CDR3aa: CASSDSAGGSDTQYF
j_gene: TRBJ1-4; v_gene: TRBV19; CDR3aa: CASSGRQTSNEKLFF
j_gene: TRBJ2-7; v_gene: TRBV15; CDR3aa: CATRQGVWDEQYF
j_gene: TRBJ2-5; v_gene: TRBV5-1; CDR3aa: CASSEGLAGGPETQYF
j_gene: TRBJ2-1; v_gene: TRBV5-6; CDR3aa: CASSLGGIAGLREQFF
j_gene: TRBJ2-6; v_gene: TRBV6-5; CDR3aa: CASRTGYSGANVLTF
j_gene: TRBJ1-2; v_gene: TRBV30; CDR3aa: CASQYFYGYTF
j_gene: TRBJ1-4; v_gene: TRBV3-1/TRBV3-2; CDR3aa: CASSHEGDRGKLFF
j_gene: TRBJ2-7; v_gene: TRBV7-5; CDR3aa: CVRSPQGREGYEQYF
j_gene: TRBJ2-1; v_gene: TRBV30; CDR3aa: CAWSVSGIEQFF
j_gene: TRBJ2-1; v_gene: TRBV3-1/TRBV3-2; CDR3aa: CASSQGQGGYNEQFF
j_gene: TRBJ1-6; v_gene: TRBV7-3; CDR3aa: CASSSDSGVNSPLHF
j_gene: TRBJ2-5; v_gene: TRBV7-2; CDR3aa: CASSLLFTGIQETQYF
j_gene: TRBJ1-1; v_gene: TRBV7-9; CDR3aa: CASRQDRGAEAFF
j_gene: TRBJ2-1; v_gene: TRBV6-1; CDR3aa: CASSGLAGTSTSYNEQFF
j_gene: TRBJ1-6; v_gene: TRBV7-8; CDR3aa: CASSQMGQGLGSPLHF
j_gene: TRBJ2-7; v_gene: TRBV12-3/TRBV12-4; CDR3aa: CAIQGRRSGQYF
j_gene: TRBJ1-5; v_gene: TRBV24-1; CDR3aa: CATSARTASNQPQHF
j_gene: TRBJ1-3; v_gene: TRBV30; CDR3aa: CAWRLRVAGNTIYF
j_gene: TRBJ1-1; v_gene: TRBV29-1; CDR3aa: CSVDRQGWNTEAFF
j_gene: TRBJ2-2; v_gene: TRBV24-1; CDR3aa: CATSDLQAGLVGELFF
j_gene: TRBJ1-1; v_gene: TRBV30; CDR3aa: CACSFTGNTEAFF
j_gene: TRBJ2-5; v_gene: TRBV13; CDR3aa: CASSLQGRETQYF
j_gene: TRBJ2-7; v_gene: TRBV6-5; CDR3aa: CASSFRTSGGSYEQYF
j_gene: TRBJ1-1; v_gene: TRBV5-1; CDR3aa: CASSIPGQGTEAFF
j_gene: TRBJ1-2; v_gene: TRBV6-2/TRBV6-3; CDR3aa: CASSYHGQGNYGYTF
j_gene: TRBJ2-3; v_gene: TRBV19; CDR3aa: CATAGLFGTDTQYF